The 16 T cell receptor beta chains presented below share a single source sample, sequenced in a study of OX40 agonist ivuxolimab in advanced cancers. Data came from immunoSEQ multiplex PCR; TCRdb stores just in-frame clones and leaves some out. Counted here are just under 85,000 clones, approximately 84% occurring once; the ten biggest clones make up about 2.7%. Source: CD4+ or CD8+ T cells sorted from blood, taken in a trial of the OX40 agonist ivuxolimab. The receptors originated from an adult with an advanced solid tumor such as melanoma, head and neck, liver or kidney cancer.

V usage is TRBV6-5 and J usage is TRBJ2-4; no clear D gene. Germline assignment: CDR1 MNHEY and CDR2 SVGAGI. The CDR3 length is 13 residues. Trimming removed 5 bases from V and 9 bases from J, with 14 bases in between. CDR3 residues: CASSPGFGTIQYF. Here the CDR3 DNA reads TGTGCCAGCAGTCCAGGATTCGGAACCATTCAGTACTTC.

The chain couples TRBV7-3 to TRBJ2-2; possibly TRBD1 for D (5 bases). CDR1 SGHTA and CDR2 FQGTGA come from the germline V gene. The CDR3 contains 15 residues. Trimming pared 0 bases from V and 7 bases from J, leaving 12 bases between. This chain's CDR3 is CASSLTKDSHGELFF. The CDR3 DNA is TGTGCCAGCAGCTTAACCAAAGACAGTCACGGGGAGCTGTTTTTT.

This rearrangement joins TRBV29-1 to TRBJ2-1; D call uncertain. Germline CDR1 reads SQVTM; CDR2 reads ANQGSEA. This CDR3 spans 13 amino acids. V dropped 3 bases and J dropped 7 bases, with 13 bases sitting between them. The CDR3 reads CSVDLGLGNEQFF. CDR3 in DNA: TGCAGCGTTGACCTGGGGTTGGGGAATGAGCAGTTCTTC.

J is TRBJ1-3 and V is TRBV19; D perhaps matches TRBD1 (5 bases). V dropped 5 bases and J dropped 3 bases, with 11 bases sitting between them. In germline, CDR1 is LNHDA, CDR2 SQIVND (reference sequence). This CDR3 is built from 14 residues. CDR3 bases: TGTGCCAGTAGTCTCAGACAGAATGGAAACACCATATATTTT. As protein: CASSLRQNGNTIYF.

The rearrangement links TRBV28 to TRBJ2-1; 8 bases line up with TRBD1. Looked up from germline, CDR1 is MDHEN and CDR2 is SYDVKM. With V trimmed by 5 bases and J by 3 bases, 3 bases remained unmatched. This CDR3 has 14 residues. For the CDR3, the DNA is TGTGCCAGCAGTGGGACAGGAAACTACAATGAGCAGTTCTTC. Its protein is CASSGTGNYNEQFF. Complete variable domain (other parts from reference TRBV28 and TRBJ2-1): DVKVTQSSRYLVKRTGEKVFLECVQDMDHENMFWYRQDPGLGLRLIYFSYDVKMKEKGDIPEGYSVSREKKERFSLILESASTNQTSMYLCASSGTGNYNEQFFGPGTRLTVL.

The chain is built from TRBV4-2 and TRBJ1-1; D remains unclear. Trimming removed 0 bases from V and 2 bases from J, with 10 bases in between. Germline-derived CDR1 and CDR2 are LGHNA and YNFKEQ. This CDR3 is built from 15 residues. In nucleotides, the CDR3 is TGTGCCAGCAGCCAAGAATCACGTCATAACACTGAAGCTTTCTTT. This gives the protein CASSQESRHNTEAFF.

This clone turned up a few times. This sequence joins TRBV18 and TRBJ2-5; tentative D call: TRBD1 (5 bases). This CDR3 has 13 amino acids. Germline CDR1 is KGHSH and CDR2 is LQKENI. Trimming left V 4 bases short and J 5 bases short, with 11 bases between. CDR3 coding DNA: TGTGCCAGCTCACTTCCGGACACGGAGACCCAGTACTTC. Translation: CASSLPDTETQYF.

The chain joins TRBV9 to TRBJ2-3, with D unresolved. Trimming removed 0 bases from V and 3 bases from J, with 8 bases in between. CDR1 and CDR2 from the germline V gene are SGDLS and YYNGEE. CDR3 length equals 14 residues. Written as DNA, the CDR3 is TGTGCCAGCAGCGTAGAAAGAAGGACAGATACGCAGTATTTT. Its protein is CASSVERRTDTQYF. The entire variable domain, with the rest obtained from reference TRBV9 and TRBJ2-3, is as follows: DSGVTQTPKHLITATGQRVTLRCSPRSGDLSVYWYQQSLDQGLQFLIQYYNGEERAKGNILERFSAQQFPDLHSELNLSSLELGDSALYFCASSVERRTDTQYFGPGTRLTVL.

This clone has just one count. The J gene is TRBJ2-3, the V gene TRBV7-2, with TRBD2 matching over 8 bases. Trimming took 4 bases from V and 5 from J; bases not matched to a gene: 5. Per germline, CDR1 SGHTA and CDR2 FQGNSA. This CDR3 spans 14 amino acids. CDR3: CASSSGLAGDTQYF. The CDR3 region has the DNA TGTGCCAGCAGCTCTGGACTAGCCGGAGATACGCAGTATTTT. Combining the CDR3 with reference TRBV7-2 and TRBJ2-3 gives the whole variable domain GAGVSQSPSNKVTEKGKDVELRCDPISGHTALYWYRQSLGQGLEFLIYFQGNSAPDKSGLPSDRFSAERTGGSVSTLTIQRTQQEDSAVYLCASSSGLAGDTQYFGPGTRLTVL.

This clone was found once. CDR3: CASTLGGVTQYF. The CDR3 bases are TGTGCCAGTACACTTGGGGGGGTTACGCAGTATTTT. The rearrangement joins TRBV7-2 to TRBJ2-3, with TRBD2 identical over 7 bases. Trimming at V came to 9 bases and at J to 8 bases, leaving 8 bases not matched to a gene. Germline V gene data show CDR1 as SGHTA and CDR2 as FQGNSA. The CDR3 is made up of 12 amino acids.

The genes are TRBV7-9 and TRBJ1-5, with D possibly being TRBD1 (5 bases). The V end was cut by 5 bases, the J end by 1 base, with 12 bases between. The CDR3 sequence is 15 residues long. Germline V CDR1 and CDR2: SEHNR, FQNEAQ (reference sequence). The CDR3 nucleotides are TGTGCCAGCAGCCTCGGGGGGTCCAGCAATCAGCCCCAGCATTTT. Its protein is CASSLGGSSNQPQHF.

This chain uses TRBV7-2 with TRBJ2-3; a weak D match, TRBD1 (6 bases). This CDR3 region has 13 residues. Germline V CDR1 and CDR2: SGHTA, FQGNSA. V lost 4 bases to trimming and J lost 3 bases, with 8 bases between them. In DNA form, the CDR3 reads TGTGCCAGCAGCTCTCAGGGGACAGATACGCAGTATTTT. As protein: CASSSQGTDTQYF.

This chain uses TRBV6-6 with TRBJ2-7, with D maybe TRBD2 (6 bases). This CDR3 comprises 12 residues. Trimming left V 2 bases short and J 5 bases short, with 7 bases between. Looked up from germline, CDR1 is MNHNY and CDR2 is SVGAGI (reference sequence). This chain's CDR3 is CASSYGGNEQYV. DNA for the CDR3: TGTGCCAGCAGTTACGGGGGGAACGAGCAGTACGTC.

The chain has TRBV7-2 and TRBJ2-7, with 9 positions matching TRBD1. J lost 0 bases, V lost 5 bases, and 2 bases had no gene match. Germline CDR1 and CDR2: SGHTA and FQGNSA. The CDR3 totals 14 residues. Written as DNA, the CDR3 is TGTGCCAGCAGCAGACAGGGGGACTCCTACGAGCAGTACTTC. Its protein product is CASSRQGDSYEQYF. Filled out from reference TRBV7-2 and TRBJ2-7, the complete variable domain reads GAGVSQSPSNKVTEKGKDVELRCDPISGHTALYWYRQSLGQGLEFLIYFQGNSAPDKSGLPSDRFSAERTGGSVSTLTIQRTQQEDSAVYLCASSRQGDSYEQYFGPGTRLTVT.

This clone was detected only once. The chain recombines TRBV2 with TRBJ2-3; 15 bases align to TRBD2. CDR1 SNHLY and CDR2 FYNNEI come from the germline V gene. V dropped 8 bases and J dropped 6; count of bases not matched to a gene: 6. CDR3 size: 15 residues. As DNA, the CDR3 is TGTGCCAGCGGGGGACTAGCGGGGGGCCAGGATACGCAGTATTTT. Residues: CASGGLAGGQDTQYF.

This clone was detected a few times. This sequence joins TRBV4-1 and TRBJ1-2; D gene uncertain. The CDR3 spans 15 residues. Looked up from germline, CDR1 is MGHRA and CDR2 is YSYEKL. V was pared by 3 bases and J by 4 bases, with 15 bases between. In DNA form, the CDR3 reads TGCGCCAGCAGCCAGGTTAGGGAGGTTTCCTATGGCTACACCTTC. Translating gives CASSQVREVSYGYTF.